A selection of T cell receptor beta chains follows, all from one sample in a study of T cells after yellow fever vaccination. TCRdb itself ran the 5' RACE reads through MiXCR, one entry per CDR3 protein. This table holds 110,000 to 150,000 distinct CDR3 sequences, about 6.9% found once. The sample consisted of CD4+ T cells sorted from PBMCs, taken 10 days after the yellow fever booster vaccination. Every receptor here comes from a man under 40 who received the YFV17D yellow fever vaccine. The CDR3 runs from the conserved cysteine through the conserved F or W. The D gene is left open where the match is weak. Size values are once, few and many counts, or a class for expanded clones, and some rows have none.

abundance	v_gene	j_gene	d_gene	CDR3aa	CDR3nt
many	TRBV3-1	TRBJ1-1	.	CASSQVPGNTEAFF	TGTGCCAGCAGCCAAGTACCCGGGAACACTGAAGCTTTCTTT
many	TRBV5-1	TRBJ1-1	.	CASSLGRKQGAFF	TGCGCCAGCAGCTTGGGAAGGAAGCAAGGAGCTTTCTTT
many	TRBV11-2	TRBJ1-1	.	CASSSDTGNTEAFF	TGTGCCAGCAGCTCGGACACAGGGAACACTGAAGCTTTCTTT
many	TRBV6-1	TRBJ2-2	TRBD1	CASRRTRGLDTGELFF	TGTGCCAGCAGACGAACCAGGGGGTTAGACACCGGGGAGCTGTTTTTT
many	TRBV6-2/TRBV6-3	TRBJ2-2	TRBD2	CASSRTSGSSTGELFF	TGTGCCAGCAGTCGGACTAGCGGGAGTTCAACCGGGGAGCTGTTTTTT
many	TRBV20-1	TRBJ2-3	.	CSASRRLTSTDTQYF	TGCAGTGCTAGCCGGAGACTAACTAGCACAGATACGCAGTATTTT
many	TRBV7-2	TRBJ2-1	.	CASSLAGTKDNEQFF	TGTGCCAGCAGCTTAGCCGGGACCAAAGACAATGAGCAGTTCTTC
many	TRBV4-3	TRBJ2-3	TRBD2	CASSQDLASGSQYF	TGCGCCAGCAGCCAAGATTTGGCTAGCGGGAGTCAATATTTT
many	TRBV7-2	TRBJ1-2	TRBD1	CASSPGQGNGYTF	TGTGCCAGCAGCCCGGGACAGGGGAATGGCTACACCTTC
many	TRBV6-2/TRBV6-3	TRBJ2-5	.	CASGRRDRPSVETQYF	TGTGCCAGCGGACGAAGGGACCGCCCCTCGGTCGAGACCCAGTACTTC
.	TRBV7-2	TRBJ2-5	.	CASRHWGSQETQYF	TGTGCCAGCAGGCATTGGGGCAGCCAAGAGACCCAGTACTTC
many	TRBV5-6	TRBJ2-3	.	CASSLEVASTDTQYF	TGTGCCAGCAGCTTGGAGGTCGCTAGCACAGATACGCAGTATTTT
few	TRBV7-8	TRBJ2-6	.	CASSSVGGSSGANVLTF	TGTGCCAGCAGCTCCGTCGGGGGAAGCTCTGGGGCCAACGTCCTGACTTTC
once	TRBV5-1	TRBJ2-1	TRBD2	CASTQSGRDYNEQIF	TGCGCCAGCACCCAAAGCGGGAGGGATTACAATGAGCAGATCTTC
.	TRBV12-3/TRBV12-4	TRBJ2-2	TRBD2	CASRVAGGRTGELFF	TGTGCCAGCAGAGTAGCGGGAGGCCGAACCGGGGAGCTGTTTTTT
.	TRBV20-1	TRBJ2-1	.	CSLLREINEQFF	TGCAGTCTGTTACGGGAGATTAATGAGCAGTTCTTC
few	TRBV12-3/TRBV12-4	TRBJ2-2	.	CASSLREDGELFF	TGTGCCAGCAGTTTAAGGGAGGACGGGGAGCTGTTTTTT
.	TRBV4-3	TRBJ2-7	TRBD2	CASSQVTSAAYEQYF	TGCGCCAGCAGCCAAGTTACTAGCGCCGCCTACGAGCAGTACTTC
many	TRBV6-5	TRBJ2-4	.	CASSYSIGAKNIQYF	TGTGCCAGCAGTTACTCGATTGGGGCCAAAAACATTCAGTACTTC
.	TRBV20-1	TRBJ2-5	TRBD2	CSARASGRLWETQYF	TGCAGTGCTAGAGCTAGCGGGAGATTATGGGAGACCCAGTACTTC
few	TRBV5-1	TRBJ2-7	.	CASSLAGPREQYF	TGCGCCAGCAGCTTGGCAGGGCCCAGGGAGCAGTACTTC
many	TRBV18	TRBJ2-4	.	CASSLERTKNIQYF	TGTGCCAGCTCGCTGGAGCGGACCAAAAACATTCAGTACTTC
many	TRBV6-1	TRBJ1-2	TRBD1	CASRSGQGLYGYTF	TGTGCCAGCAGGTCCGGACAGGGACTCTATGGCTACACCTTC
many	TRBV9	TRBJ2-1	TRBD2	CASSVGRGLAGEWAGQFF	TGTGCCAGCAGCGTAGGGAGGGGACTAGCGGGAGAATGGGCCGGGCAGTTCTTC
few	TRBV11-2	TRBJ2-2	.	CASSKYRKGGSNTGELFF	TGTGCCAGCAGCAAATACAGGAAGGGGGGCTCGAACACCGGGGAGCTGTTTTTT
many	TRBV9	TRBJ2-3	TRBD2	CASSVARTSPTQYF	TGTGCCAGCAGCGTAGCTAGGACTAGCCCTACGCAGTATTTT
many	TRBV7-2	TRBJ1-6	TRBD1	CASSAGGRSPLHF	TGTGCCAGCAGCGCAGGGGGCCGCTCACCCCTCCACTTT
many	TRBV4-3	TRBJ2-3	.	CASSQVRAIPNTQYF	TGCGCCAGCAGCCAAGTTAGAGCAATTCCTAATACGCAGTATTTT
many	TRBV20-1	TRBJ1-6	.	CSARVGSSYNSPLHF	TGCAGTGCTAGAGTGGGGAGCTCCTATAATTCACCCCTCCACTTT
many	TRBV7-9	TRBJ1-2	.	CASRGANYGYTF	TGTGCCAGCCGAGGAGCGAACTATGGCTACACCTTC
.	TRBV5-1	TRBJ2-3	.	CASSLLGAGTDTQYF	TGCGCCAGCAGCTTGCTGGGAGCGGGCACAGATACGCAGTATTTT
few	TRBV20-1	TRBJ2-5	TRBD2	CSARVSGRNQETQYF	TGCAGTGCTAGAGTTAGCGGGAGGAATCAAGAGACCCAGTACTTC
many	TRBV7-9	TRBJ2-3	.	CASSLVGVKGDTQYF	TGTGCCAGCAGCTTAGTCGGCGTTAAGGGAGATACGCAGTATTTT
few	TRBV5-1	TRBJ2-7	.	CASSLGLISGNSYEQYF	TGCGCCAGCAGCTTGGGTCTCATTAGCGGTAACTCCTACGAGCAGTACTTC
few	TRBV30	TRBJ2-3	.	CAWGNGSPHTDTQYF	TGTGCCTGGGGGAACGGGAGTCCCCACACAGATACGCAGTATTTT
many	TRBV7-2	TRBJ2-3	.	CASSFIGTDTQYF	TGTGCCAGCAGCTTCATTGGCACAGATACGCAGTATTTT
many	TRBV7-9	TRBJ1-6	TRBD1	CASSFRDRGRSPLHF	TGTGCCAGCAGCTTCCGGGACAGGGGGCGTTCACCCCTCCACTTT
many	TRBV7-8	TRBJ2-7	.	CASSAFRDTAYYEQYF	TGTGCCAGCAGCGCCTTCCGGGACACGGCGTACTACGAGCAGTACTTC
many	TRBV28	TRBJ2-3	.	CASSRFGGSSTDTQYF	TGTGCCAGCAGCCGGTTCGGGGGCTCTAGCACAGATACGCAGTATTTT
many	TRBV3-1	TRBJ2-7	.	CASSSNRGAYEQYF	TGTGCCAGCAGCTCAAACCGGGGTGCCTACGAGCAGTACTTC
many	TRBV20-1	TRBJ2-7	TRBD1	CSARDRDRRTYEQYF	TGCAGTGCTAGAGATCGGGACAGAAGAACCTACGAGCAGTACTTC
many	TRBV5-1	TRBJ2-1	TRBD2	CASSFGLSGSSYNEQFF	TGCGCCAGCAGCTTTGGACTTAGCGGGAGTTCCTACAATGAGCAGTTCTTC
many	TRBV6-1	TRBJ2-1	TRBD1	CASSLTGTAYYNEQFF	TGTGCCAGCAGTCTCACCGGGACAGCTTACTACAATGAGCAGTTCTTC
many	TRBV6-5	TRBJ2-2	TRBD2	CASSYRKSGTRNTGELFF	TGTGCCAGCAGTTACCGGAAGAGCGGGACTAGAAACACCGGGGAGCTGTTTTTT
many	TRBV18	TRBJ2-7	.	CASSPPNYEQYF	TGTGCCAGCTCACCACCCAACTACGAGCAGTACTTC
many	TRBV9	TRBJ2-5	.	CASSVEEGRGSETQYF	TGTGCCAGCAGCGTAGAGGAGGGCAGGGGGTCGGAGACCCAGTACTTC
many	TRBV7-6	TRBJ2-2	.	CASSLALAGLGTGELFF	TGTGCCAGCAGCTTAGCGCTTGCGGGGCTAGGGACCGGGGAGCTGTTTTTT
many	TRBV20-1	TRBJ1-5	.	CSAGRGNQPQHF	TGCAGTGCCGGACGGGGAAATCAGCCCCAGCATTTT
many	TRBV29-1	TRBJ2-1	.	CSVSARSSYNEQFF	TGCAGCGTTTCGGCCCGAAGCTCCTACAATGAGCAGTTCTTC
few	TRBV5-4	TRBJ1-1	TRBD1	CASSLDRGAEAFF	TGTGCCAGCAGCTTGGACAGGGGGGCTGAAGCTTTCTTT
many	TRBV15	TRBJ2-5	.	CATSKSGVETQYF	TGTGCCACCAGTAAATCGGGAGTTGAGACCCAGTACTTC
.	TRBV7-8	TRBJ2-5	TRBD2	CASSSRLAKGQETQYF	TGTGCCAGCAGCTCCCGACTAGCGAAGGGACAAGAGACCCAGTACTTC
few	TRBV25-1	TRBJ1-2	TRBD1	CAGQGGPYGYTF	TGTGCCGGACAGGGGGGACCCTATGGCTACACCTTC
.	TRBV10-2	TRBJ2-1	.	CASSELRVRYNEQFF	TGCGCCAGCAGTGAACTTAGGGTGAGGTACAATGAGCAGTTCTTC
many	TRBV20-1	TRBJ2-3	.	CSASQTARDTQYF	TGCAGTGCTAGCCAGACTGCTCGCGATACGCAGTATTTT